One sample yielded the 27 T cell receptor beta chains listed below, sequenced in a study of shared clonotypes between healthy human individuals. Here immunoSEQ multiplex PCR was the method, and the copy in TCRdb shows in-frame clones only, minus some. This sample yields 530,000 or so clones, of which over 75% are seen a single time; under 15% belongs to the top ten. Sequencing was performed on PBMCs. These receptors were taken from a woman aged 40 to 50 in good health. Some clones in this sample may be carry-over from other donors' samples.

The chain links TRBV2 to TRBJ2-7, with D uncertain. V gave up 3 bases and J gave up 0 bases, with 15 bases separating them. Germline V CDR1 and CDR2: SNHLY, FYNNEI. The CDR3 runs to 16 residues. CDR3: CASSDRLAASSYEQYF. Here the CDR3 DNA reads TGTGCCAGCAGTGATAGACTCGCGGCTAGCTCCTACGAGCAGTACTTC.

The CDR3: CAWSVYGRGRDYGYTF. CDR3 in DNA: TGTGCCTGGAGTGTATATGGCAGGGGAAGGGACTATGGCTACACCTTC. The V gene is TRBV30, the J gene TRBJ1-2, with TRBD1 as a possible D gene (6 bases). Trimming took 0 bases from V and 3 from J, leaving 17 bases between them. Germline lookup yields CDR1 GTSNPN and CDR2 SVGIG (reference sequence). The CDR3 has 16 residues.

The chain is built from TRBV18 and TRBJ2-5, with 7 bases aligning to TRBD2. With 3 bases clipped from V and 5 bases from J, the junction kept 3 bases outside the gene matches. In germline, CDR1 is KGHSH, CDR2 LQKENI. This CDR3 has 13 amino acids. The CDR3 spells CASSPGLDETQYF. CDR3 DNA sequence: TGTGCCAGCTCACCCGGACTAGATGAGACCCAGTACTTC.

Written as DNA, the CDR3 is TGTGCCAGCAGCCCGTGGGGCGGGGGCACAGATACGCAGTATTTT. It encodes CASSPWGGGTDTQYF. The chain carries TRBV2 and TRBJ2-3, with a possible D match to TRBD2 (6 bases). V gave up 6 bases and J gave up 1 base, with 14 bases separating them. In germline, CDR1 is SNHLY, CDR2 FYNNEI. This CDR3 region has 15 residues.

CDR3 sequence: CASSRRDRGMNTEAFF. The CDR3 region has the DNA TGTGCCAGCAGCCGTCGGGACAGGGGTATGAACACTGAAGCTTTCTTT. V and J are TRBV5-4 and TRBJ1-1; 10 bases line up with TRBD1. The germline V gene encodes CDR1 SGHNT and CDR2 YYREEE (reference sequence). The CDR3 spans 16 residues. V trimming: 4 bases; J trimming: 0 bases; junction bases outside the gene matches: 6.

This chain links TRBV30 with TRBJ1-4; 7 bases line up with TRBD1. Trimming took 2 bases from V and 5 from J; bases not matched to a gene: 8. The V gene's germline CDR1 is GTSNPN and CDR2 SVGIG (reference sequence). The CDR3 covers 15 residues. DNA of the CDR3: TGTGCCTGGAGTAGGGGGCAGAGGTGGAATGAAAAACTGTTTTTT. Residues: CAWSRGQRWNEKLFF.

V is TRBV28 and J is TRBJ2-2; no definite D call. Germline CDR1 reads MDHEN; CDR2 reads SYDVKM. The CDR3 is 12 residues long. Between the trimmed V and J ends, which lost 5 bases and 4 bases, there was a span of 5 bases. CDR3 in amino acids: CASSGFTGELFF. The DNA for the CDR3 is TGTGCCAGCAGTGGGTTCACCGGGGAGCTGTTTTTT.

This clone was counted between two and nine times. V gene TRBV6-6 combines with J gene TRBJ1-1; possibly TRBD1 for D (5 bases). V was pared by 2 bases and J by 12 bases, with 13 bases between. Per the germline V gene, CDR1 is MNHNY and CDR2 is SVGAGI (reference sequence). The CDR3 length is 12 residues. The CDR3 spells CASSYQTEGTFF. In nucleotides, the CDR3 is TGTGCCAGCAGTTACCAGACAGAGGGGACTTTCTTT.

The chain uses TRBV7-9 and TRBJ2-3; D unresolved. CDR3 length: 14 residues. V lost 3 bases, J lost 3 bases, and 10 bases lay in between. In germline, CDR1 is SEHNR, CDR2 FQNEAQ (reference sequence). The CDR3 is CASSFPDGTDTQYF. The CDR3 DNA sequence: TGTGCCAGCAGCTTCCCCGATGGGACAGATACGCAGTATTTT.

The chain recombines TRBV18 with TRBJ2-3, with 8 nucleotides matching TRBD2. Germline loops: CDR1 KGHSH, CDR2 LQKENI. CDR3 size: 16 residues. Trimming cost V 2 bases and J 3 bases; bases outside gene matches: 7. The CDR3 DNA reads as TGTGCCAGCTCACCAAGAGCGGGAGACGGAACAGATACGCAGTATTTT. This codes for CASSPRAGDGTDTQYF.

The rearrangement joins TRBV5-6 to TRBJ2-5, with 8 bases matching TRBD1. The V segment lost 5 bases and the J segment 11 bases; nucleotides outside the gene matches: 8. The CDR3 totals 12 residues. Germline V lookup: CDR1 SGHDT, CDR2 YYEEEE. The CDR3 region has the DNA TGTGCCAGCAGTGGACAGGGTGGTGAGCAGTACTTC. This gives the protein CASSGQGGEQYF.

This chain connects TRBV4-1 to TRBJ2-7; 9 bases agree with TRBD2. V shed 1 base, J shed 6 bases, and the junction held 7 bases outside the gene matches. The CDR3 extends over 15 amino acids. Germline-derived CDR1 and CDR2 are MGHRA and YSYEKL. CDR3 sequence reads: CASSQVVAGAFEQYF. The CDR3 bases are TGCGCCAGCAGCCAAGTGGTAGCGGGAGCCTTCGAGCAGTACTTC.

The table lists this clone with a few counts. This sample also contains other DNA sequences that code for the same CDR3. V gene TRBV2 combines with J gene TRBJ1-5; TRBD1 is a possible D gene (6 bases). Germline lookup yields CDR1 SNHLY and CDR2 FYNNEI. The CDR3 is made up of 13 amino acids. The V end lost 6 bases, the J end lost 6 bases, and 12 bases lay between the germline ends. The CDR3 DNA reads as TGTGCCAGCAGCAGGGACACAGGTCAGCCCCAGCATTTT. Translated: CASSRDTGQPQHF.

The rearrangement uses TRBV29-1 and TRBJ2-1; no firm D call. V was pared by 5 bases and J by 5 bases, with 4 bases between. The CDR3 runs to 10 residues. Germline V gene data show CDR1 as SQVTM and CDR2 as ANQGSEA. Here the CDR3 DNA reads TGCAGCGTTTTGAACAATGAGCAGTTCTTC. It specifies CSVLNNEQFF.

This clone has a handful of counts. V usage is TRBV30 and J usage is TRBJ1-1; no definite D call. Germline CDR1 and CDR2: GTSNPN and SVGIG (reference sequence). V lost 4 bases to trimming and J lost 0 bases, with 9 bases between them. There are 13 residues in the CDR3. CDR3 DNA sequence: TGTGCCTGGACGAGCAAACTGAACACTGAAGCTTTCTTT. This sequence encodes CAWTSKLNTEAFF.

The chain employs TRBV5-1 and TRBJ2-3, with D perhaps matching TRBD1 (5 bases). The germline V and J ends were trimmed by 3 bases and 0 bases, with 14 bases remaining between them. This CDR3 is 16 amino acids long. Germline V lookup: CDR1 SGHRS, CDR2 YFSETQ. CDR3 loop: CASSWGLFTSTDTQYF. The CDR3 DNA is TGCGCCAGCAGCTGGGGCCTTTTTACTAGCACAGATACGCAGTATTTT.

This clone appeared a single time. The V gene is TRBV11-2, the J gene TRBJ2-7, with D hard to call. CDR1 SGHAT and CDR2 FQNNGV come from the germline V gene. This CDR3 contains 13 residues. V was cut by 3 bases and J by 3 bases, with 9 bases left in between. The CDR3, as DNA: TGTGCCAGCAGCTTGGGTGTAAGCTACGAGCAGTACTTC. Encoded protein: CASSLGVSYEQYF.

This clone has only one observation. The rearrangement uses TRBV5-4 and TRBJ2-2; tentative D call: TRBD2 (5 bases). The CDR3 length is 15 residues. Germline V gene lookup returns CDR1 SGHNT and CDR2 YYREEE (reference sequence). Trimming took off 0 bases at V and 7 bases at J, with 13 bases between the two ends. The CDR3 coding sequence is TGTGCCAGCAGCTTGGTCGGGGTCCGGGGCGGGGAGCTGTTTTTT. It is translated as CASSLVGVRGGELFF. The whole variable domain, filled in from reference TRBV5-4 and TRBJ2-2, reads ETGVTQSPTHLIKTRGQQVTLRCSSQSGHNTVSWYQQALGQGPQFIFQYYREEENGRGNFPPRFSGLQFPNYSSELNVNALELDDSALYLCASSLVGVRGGELFFGEGSRLTVL.

Points on this clone: In the same sample, other DNA sequences code for this CDR3. The V and J genes are TRBV29-1 and TRBJ2-3, with 7 bases lining up with TRBD1. V trimming: 5 bases; J trimming: 1 base; junction bases outside the gene matches: 6. Germline assignment: CDR1 SQVTM and CDR2 ANQGSEA. This CDR3 is built from 14 residues. The CDR3 loop reads CSVPDRVGTDTQYF. Written as DNA, the CDR3 is TGCAGCGTTCCCGACAGGGTAGGCACAGATACGCAGTATTTT.

J is TRBJ2-4 and V is TRBV11-2; 7 bases align to TRBD1. The V segment lost 0 bases and the J segment 13 bases; nucleotides outside the gene matches: 9. Germline assignment: CDR1 SGHAT and CDR2 FQNNGV. CDR3 size: 14 residues. The CDR3, as DNA: TGTGCCAGCAGCTTAGATCGAGTCAACAGGGGACAGTACTTC. Translation gives CASSLDRVNRGQYF.

V usage is TRBV27 and J usage is TRBJ1-1, with D unclear. V was shortened by 3 bases and J by 0 bases, with 8 bases between the two germline ends. Germline CDR1 and CDR2: MNHEY and SMNVEV (reference sequence). This CDR3 comprises 14 residues. The CDR3 region is CASSFAQVNTEAFF. The CDR3, as DNA: TGTGCCAGCAGTTTCGCACAAGTGAACACTGAAGCTTTCTTT.

This clone has more than one count but fewer than ten. The chain carries TRBV15 and TRBJ2-7; D perhaps matches TRBD1 (5 bases). The V gene lost 2 bases and the J gene lost 9 bases, with 14 bases spanning the gap. The CDR3 consists of 13 residues. The germline V gene encodes CDR1 LNHNV and CDR2 YYDKDF (reference sequence). CDR3 region: CATSRSQGVGQYF. The CDR3 DNA follows: TGTGCCACCAGCAGATCCCAAGGGGTCGGGCAGTACTTC.

The chain carries TRBV10-2 and TRBJ1-4; 8 bases fit TRBD1. With 2 bases clipped from V and 5 bases from J, the junction kept 7 bases outside the gene matches. Germline V lookup: CDR1 WSHSY, CDR2 SAAADI. The CDR3 has 16 amino acids. The CDR3 coding sequence is TGCGCCAGCAGTGAGACGTACAGGGGGTCCAATGAAAAACTGTTTTTT. It encodes CASSETYRGSNEKLFF.

The V gene is TRBV7-9, the J gene TRBJ1-2; D possibly corresponds to TRBD1 (5 bases). Germline CDR1 reads SEHNR; CDR2 reads FQNEAQ (reference sequence). Trimming removed 5 bases at V and 4 bases at J, with 14 bases between. The CDR3 totals 14 residues. CDR3 nucleotide sequence: TGTGCCAGCAGCCCGAGGGCGACAGTCTATGGCTACACCTTC. Translated: CASSPRATVYGYTF.

The rearrangement uses TRBV4-1 and TRBJ1-2; D gene ambiguous. This CDR3 comprises 13 residues. The V end lost 2 bases, the J end lost 4 bases, and 8 bases lay between the germline ends. Germline values: CDR1 MGHRA, CDR2 YSYEKL. DNA for the CDR3: TGCGCCAGCAGCCAATCAATGGGCTATGGCTACACCTTC. Its translation is CASSQSMGYGYTF.

The J gene is TRBJ1-6, the V gene TRBV30, with a possible D match to TRBD1 (5 bases). The length of the CDR3 is 14 residues. V was pared by 2 bases and J by 7 bases, with 12 bases between. Germline CDR1 reads GTSNPN; CDR2 reads SVGIG (reference sequence). CDR3 in amino acids: CAWSSSRANSPLHF. DNA of the CDR3: TGTGCCTGGAGTTCTAGCAGGGCGAATTCACCCCTCCACTTT. Full variable domain (rest looked up from reference TRBV30 and TRBJ1-6): SQTIHQWPATLVQPVGSPLSLECTVEGTSNPNLYWYRQAAGRGLQLLFYSVGIGQISSEVPQNLSASRPQDRQFILSSKKLLLSDSGFYLCAWSSSRANSPLHFGNGTRLTVT.

This clone has just a few counts. The chain carries TRBV18 and TRBJ1-1; D is ambiguous. This CDR3 has 12 residues. Trimming took 10 bases from V and 4 from J, leaving 13 bases between them. The germline V gene has CDR1 KGHSH and CDR2 LQKENI. The CDR3 bases are TGTGCCACCGCCGGGGAAGGCACTGAAGCTTTCTTT. Protein sequence: CATAGEGTEAFF.